The source of this T cell receptor (beta chain) is a study of blood T cell repertoires in COVID-19. Study summary: The analysed material was cDNA or gDNA that came from T cells, B-cell-depleted T cells, or PBMCs.

Germline assignment: CDR1 LGHDT and CDR2 YNNKEL (reference sequence). After removal of 6 bases from V and 8 bases from J, the junction contained 3 bases not matched to a gene. This CDR3 spans 11 amino acids. How the authors handled the data: Estimated nucleated cell counts came from reference gene primer amplification. Only in-frame clones appear in the TCRdb table, and some are missing; sequencing was by immunoSEQ multiplex PCR. V and J calls and clone size are copied from that table; D and trimming were computed from the DNA. The data show a few hundred thousand clones, with around 90% seen just once and 5.5% to 9% held by the top ten.

Sequences were obtained from peripheral blood. This receptor was identified in a woman aged 70-85 years with active or convalescent COVID-19. V gene TRBV3-1 (or the pseudogene TRBV3-2) combines with J gene TRBJ1-1; 7 nucleotides match TRBD1. CDR3 in amino acids: CASRQTGEAFF. In DNA, the CDR3 is TGTGCCAGCAGACAGACAGGGGAAGCTTTCTTT.